This paragraph covers one T cell receptor beta chain sequence. A linear amplification protocol produced the TCR libraries from roughly 0.5 ug of total RNA. TCRdb reanalysed the reads using MiXCR and keeps one entry per CDR3 protein. The sample includes about 180,000 distinct CDR3 sequences, over 60% of them seen just once. J was trimmed by 5 bases and V by 4 bases; bases with no gene match: 10. The CDR3 consists of 17 residues. Germline lookup yields CDR1 SEHNR and CDR2 FQNEAQ (reference sequence). The data were taken from a study of healthy donors' naive CD4 and CD8 T cells. The rearrangement joins TRBV7-9 to TRBJ2-1, with 11 nucleotides matching TRBD2. The sample consisted of naive CD4+ and CD8+ T cells sorted from blood, pooled from several donors. The clonotype was recovered from a pool of human donors in good health; the sample pools cells from several healthy donors. The CDR3 nucleotides are TGTGCCAGCAGCTCACCTTTCCTAGCGGGGGGCGACAATGAGCAGTTCTTC. This gives the protein CASSSPFLAGGDNEQFF.